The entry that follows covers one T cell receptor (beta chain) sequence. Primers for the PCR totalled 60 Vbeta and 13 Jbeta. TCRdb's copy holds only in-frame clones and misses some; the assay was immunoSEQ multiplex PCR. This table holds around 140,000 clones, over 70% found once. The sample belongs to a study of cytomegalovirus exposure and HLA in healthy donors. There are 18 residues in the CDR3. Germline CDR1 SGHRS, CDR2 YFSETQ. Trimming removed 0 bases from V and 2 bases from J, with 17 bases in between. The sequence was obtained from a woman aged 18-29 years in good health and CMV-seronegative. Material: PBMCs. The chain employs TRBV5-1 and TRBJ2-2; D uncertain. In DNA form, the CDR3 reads TGCGCCAGCAGCTTGGAAACGGTGGTACCTATTAACACCGGGGAGCTGTTTTTT. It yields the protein CASSLETVVPINTGELFF.